These 18 T cell receptor beta chains were sequenced from one sample in a study of cytomegalovirus exposure and HLA in healthy donors. Amplification used 60 Vbeta primers and 13 Jbeta primers. Only in-frame clones appear in the TCRdb table, and some are missing; sequencing was by immunoSEQ multiplex PCR. The top ten clones hold 1.5% of a sample with some 130,000 clones, less than 90% of them seen once. Sequenced: PBMCs. These receptors all stem from a man aged 40-50 years in good health and CMV-seronegative.

The V call is TRBV11-2, the J call TRBJ2-7; a possible D gene is TRBD1 (5 bases). Germline V gene data show CDR1 as SGHAT and CDR2 as FQNNGV. The CDR3 extends over 14 amino acids. V was clipped by 4 bases and J by 2 bases, with 12 bases between them. This CDR3 is CASSWAGLTYEQYF. The CDR3 DNA is TGTGCCAGCAGCTGGGCAGGGTTAACCTACGAGCAGTACTTC.

Points on this clone: The junction departs from the called germline gene at one end, perhaps through a read error. This CDR3 reads CSSSSGTQYF. CDR3 sequence (DNA): TGTTCCAGCAGCTCGGGGACCCAGTACTTC. This chain joins TRBV7-9 and TRBJ2-5; D is undetermined. Per germline, CDR1 SEHNR and CDR2 FQNEAQ (reference sequence). This CDR3 is 10 amino acids long.

The chain has TRBV27 and TRBJ2-7, with no clear D. Trimming took 0 bases from V and 4 from J, leaving 10 bases between them. The germline V gene has CDR1 MNHEY and CDR2 SMNVEV (reference sequence). This CDR3 contains 14 residues. The CDR3 sequence: CASSLSENLYEQYF. The CDR3 nucleotides are TGTGCCAGCAGTTTATCAGAAAACTTGTACGAGCAGTACTTC.

The V and J genes are TRBV28 and TRBJ1-2; no firm D call. CDR3 length: 13 amino acids. Germline loops: CDR1 MDHEN, CDR2 SYDVKM. The DNA for the CDR3 is TGTTCTGCCTCCGGGGTGGATTCCTATGGCTACACCTTC. Its translation: CSASGVDSYGYTF.

This chain links TRBV6-5 with TRBJ2-5; D is undetermined. The J call may be wrong; the DNA end is better matched by TRBJ2-7. The CDR3 totals 14 residues. CDR1 is MNHEY, CDR2 SVGAGI, per germline. The CDR3, as DNA: TGTGCCAGCAGTTATAACAGCTACTCCTACGAGCAGTACTTC. It translates to CASSYNSYSYEQYF.

This chain joins TRBV18 and TRBJ2-2; TRBD1 matches 7 bases. Germline values: CDR1 KGHSH, CDR2 LQKENI. This CDR3 is built from 16 residues. J lost 2 bases, V lost 0 bases, and 3 bases had no gene match. CDR3 DNA: TGTGCCAGCTCACCACCGACAGGGTTAAACACCGGGGAGCTGTTTTTT. Protein: CASSPPTGLNTGELFF. The full variable domain, rest sourced from reference TRBV18 and TRBJ2-2, is NAGVMQNPRHLVRRRGQEARLRCSPMKGHSHVYWYRQLPEEGLKFMVYLQKENIIDESGMPKERFSAEFPKEGPSILRIQQVVRGDSAAYFCASSPPTGLNTGELFFGEGSRLTVL.

Of note for this clone: The same CDR3 arises from other DNA sequences in this sample as well. The genes are TRBV2 and TRBJ2-1; 8 nucleotides align to TRBD2. The CDR3 has 15 amino acids. Losses at the gene ends were 4 bases for V and 6 bases for J; bases not matched to a gene: 8. The germline V gene encodes CDR1 SNHLY and CDR2 FYNNEI. CDR3 in amino acids: CASSVSGGPVNEQFF. In DNA form, the CDR3 reads TGTGCCAGCAGTGTCTCGGGGGGGCCGGTCAATGAGCAGTTCTTC. Filled out from reference TRBV2 and TRBJ2-1, the complete variable domain reads EPEVTQTPSHQVTQMGQEVILRCVPISNHLYFYWYRQILGQKVEFLVSFYNNEISEKSEIFDDQFSVERPDGSNFTLKIRSTKLEDSAMYFCASSVSGGPVNEQFFGPGTRLTVL.

The V call is TRBV9, the J call TRBJ2-2; TRBD2 is a possible D gene (6 bases). This CDR3 region has 16 residues. Looked up from germline, CDR1 is SGDLS and CDR2 is YYNGEE. V shed 4 bases and J shed 1 base, with 14 bases lying between them. The CDR3 region has the DNA TGTGCCAGCAGCCCTCGGGACGGGAGGAACACCGGGGAGCTGTTTTTT. Translation gives CASSPRDGRNTGELFF.

This clone was seen once. This rearrangement joins TRBV14 to TRBJ2-1; 9 nucleotides align to TRBD2. V dropped 1 base and J dropped 4; count of bases not matched to a gene: 5. The CDR3 totals 16 residues. Germline V CDR1 and CDR2: SGHDN, FVKESK. The CDR3 nucleotides read TGTGCCAGCAGCCAAGTCAGGCTAGCGGGGTACAATGAGCAGTTCTTC. This gives the protein CASSQVRLAGYNEQFF.

The chain joins TRBV7-2 to TRBJ2-7; D is unresolved. The CDR3 has 13 residues. CDR1 is SGHTA and CDR2 is FQGNSA in the germline V gene. V lost 2 bases and J 4 bases, leaving 9 bases between the germline ends. The CDR3 DNA sequence: TGTGCCAGCAGCTTACTGGGCTTTTACGAGCAGTACTTC. It is translated as CASSLLGFYEQYF.

This chain uses TRBV9 with TRBJ2-7; D gene uncertain. In germline, CDR1 is SGDLS, CDR2 YYNGEE. Trimming cost V 0 bases and J 1 base, with 8 bases left between them. CDR3 length: 14 residues. The CDR3 loop reads CASSVGALSYEQYF. The CDR3 bases are TGTGCCAGCAGCGTAGGAGCCCTATCCTACGAGCAGTACTTC. The full variable domain, with the rest looked up from reference TRBV9 and TRBJ2-7, is DSGVTQTPKHLITATGQRVTLRCSPRSGDLSVYWYQQSLDQGLQFLIQYYNGEERAKGNILERFSAQQFPDLHSELNLSSLELGDSALYFCASSVGALSYEQYFGPGTRLTVT.

The CDR3 bases are TGTGCCAGCAGTATACAGGGGGCGAGAACTGAAGCTTTCTTT. As protein: CASSIQGARTEAFF. The chain recombines TRBV2 with TRBJ1-1, with 9 nucleotides matching TRBD1. The germline gives CDR1 SNHLY, CDR2 FYNNEI. V trimming: 5 bases; J trimming: 5 bases; junction bases outside the gene matches: 6. The CDR3 length is 14 residues.

The rearrangement links TRBV11-1 to TRBJ2-1, with TRBD2 matching 10 bases. The V gene's germline CDR1 is SGHAT and CDR2 FQDESV (reference sequence). The CDR3 spans 15 residues. Germline trimming cut 0 bases from V and 5 bases from J; bases unmatched to any gene: 1. CDR3 in amino acids: CASSLALAGHNEQFF. The CDR3 bases are TGTGCCAGCAGCTTAGCACTAGCGGGACACAATGAGCAGTTCTTC.

This clone was seen more than once but under ten times. V is TRBV9 and J is TRBJ1-4, with TRBD1 matching 7 bases. CDR1 is SGDLS, CDR2 YYNGEE, per germline. Trimming at V came to 4 bases and at J to 0 bases, leaving 9 bases not matched to a gene. This CDR3 is 17 amino acids long. The CDR3 bases are TGTGCCAGCAGCCCGCGGACAGGTACCGCAACTAATGAAAAACTGTTTTTT. Amino acids: CASSPRTGTATNEKLFF. The variable domain in full, with the rest retrieved from reference TRBV9 and TRBJ1-4, is DSGVTQTPKHLITATGQRVTLRCSPRSGDLSVYWYQQSLDQGLQFLIQYYNGEERAKGNILERFSAQQFPDLHSELNLSSLELGDSALYFCASSPRTGTATNEKLFFGSGTQLSVL.

The chain is built from TRBV20-1 and TRBJ2-5, with D unclear. V was trimmed by 3 bases and J by 5 bases, leaving 7 bases between them. The CDR3 is made up of 11 amino acids. Germline V CDR1 and CDR2: DFQATT, SNEGSKA (reference sequence). The chain's CDR3 is CSASERETQYF. In nucleotides, the CDR3 is TGCAGTGCTAGCGAACGGGAGACCCAGTACTTC.

The rearrangement links TRBV6-5 to TRBJ1-2; D is uncertain. V lost 6 bases and J 8 bases, leaving 16 bases between the germline ends. CDR3 size: 13 residues. The germline gives CDR1 MNHEY, CDR2 SVGAGI. The CDR3: CASSSSKADGYTF. The CDR3 DNA follows: TGTGCCAGCAGCTCCTCGAAAGCGGACGGCTACACCTTC.

The genes are TRBV9 and TRBJ2-1; 10 bases align to TRBD1. The CDR3 totals 16 residues. Germline V CDR1 and CDR2: SGDLS, YYNGEE. The V and J ends lost 4 bases and 2 bases, in that order; junction bases with no gene match: 6. CDR3 sequence (DNA): TGTGCCAGCAGCCCTCCCGGACAGGGGGCCTACAATGAGCAGTTCTTC. Its protein is CASSPPGQGAYNEQFF.

The rearrangement uses TRBV30 and TRBJ1-5; 7 bases match TRBD1. Germline V gene sequence: CDR1 GTSNPN, CDR2 SVGIG (reference sequence). The CDR3 length is 15 residues. V trimming: 0 bases; J trimming: 7 bases; junction bases outside the gene matches: 9. CDR3 DNA: TGTGCCTGGAGTGTAAGGGGGCAGGGCTGGCAGCCCCAGCATTTT. Amino acids: CAWSVRGQGWQPQHF.